This T cell receptor beta chain was identified in a study of blood T cell repertoires in COVID-19. This CDR3 comprises 14 residues. Germline assignment: CDR1 SEHNR and CDR2 FQNEAQ (reference sequence). V lost 0 bases, J lost 8 bases, and 11 bases lay in between. Here immunoSEQ multiplex PCR was the method, and the copy in TCRdb shows in-frame clones only, minus some. This table holds approximately 390,000 clones, approximately 85% found once. Input material: PBMCs or T cells enriched from blood (not recorded which). This chain links TRBV7-9 with TRBJ2-1, with D perhaps matching TRBD1 (6 bases). The clonotype originates from a woman aged 40 to 50 with acute COVID-19. CDR3 loop: CASSLALRGDEQFF. CDR3 bases: TGTGCCAGCAGCTTAGCGCTCAGGGGCGATGAGCAGTTCTTC.